This TCR beta chain was retrieved from a study of vaccination effects on CD4 cells after COVID-19. CDR3 length: 13 residues. Germline V gives CDR1 MDHEN, CDR2 SYDVKM. The germline V and J ends were trimmed by 5 bases and 7 bases, with 14 bases remaining between them. Produced via immunoSEQ multiplex PCR; TCRdb's table is partial and in-frame only. This sample yields around 46,000 clones, of which 67% are seen a single time; 4.5% to 6% belongs to the top ten. Isolation of CD4+ T cells took place after about nine days of culture. Worth noting for this clone: No antigen is known for it.

Here the sequenced sample was CD4+ T cells from PBMCs cultured without peptide, taken before COVID-19 vaccination. V and J are TRBV28 and TRBJ1-1; D is perhaps TRBD1 (5 bases). The source is a human donor who received a COVID-19 vaccine. The CDR3 here is CASSPARVREAFF. Here the CDR3 DNA reads TGTGCCAGCAGTCCTGCCAGGGTACGTGAAGCTTTCTTT.